This T cell receptor (beta chain) was sequenced in a study of shared clonotypes between healthy human individuals. Repertoires were generated with immunoSEQ multiplex PCR, while TCRdb's copy carries only in-frame clones and drops some. The repertoire holds 450,000 to 500,000 clones, roughly 80% seen once, with 9.5% to 15% in the top ten. Remarks on this clone: Relative to the germline gene, one junction end is altered; a read error may explain this.

CDR1 is SSHAT and CDR2 is FNYEAQ in the germline V gene (reference sequence). CDR3 length: 15 amino acids. The specimen sequenced was PBMCs. The chain joins TRBV7-7 to TRBJ2-2; 13 bases agree with TRBD2. This receptor was obtained from a woman aged 35 to 49 in good health. Some clones in this sample may be carry-over from other donors' samples. The DNA for the CDR3 is TGTGCTAGCAGTCAACTAGCGGGAGGGCCCGGGGAGCTGTTTTTT. Translating it yields CASSQLAGGPGELFF.